This T cell receptor (beta chain) came from a study of regulatory T cells in long-lasting Graves disease. The V end lost 4 bases, the J end lost 3 bases, and 15 bases lay between the germline ends. This CDR3 has 15 amino acids. The germline CDR1 and CDR2 sequences are MDHEN and SYDVKM. Time point denoted: newly diagnosed GD, antithyroid drugs for less than 3 months. Extracted RNA from PBMCs served as the source of the TCR library. This clonotype was recorded many times. CDR3 regions were amplified by Arm-PCR using iRepertoire HTBI primers to build TCR beta libraries. TCRdb re-derived calls from the multiplex PCR reads in MiXCR, one entry per CDR3 protein. Here the sample spans about 530,000 distinct CDR3 sequences, roughly a sixth being singletons. These data are also associated with another study on T cells in Graves' hyperthyroidism and ophthalmopathy. That publication notes: Patients were excluded for uncontrolled infection, other autoimmune disease, pregnancy or lactation. Ophthalmopathy prediction by the model preceded onset by a median about 6 months.

V gene TRBV28 combines with J gene TRBJ1-2; maybe TRBD1 (6 bases). Sample: peripheral blood mononuclear cells (PBMCs), taken at new diagnosis, from a patient treated with antithyroid drugs. The source is a woman in her forties or fifties with Graves disease. CDR3 sequence: CASSSPGTPYYGYTF. For the CDR3, the DNA is TGTGCCAGCAGTTCTCCCGGGACACCATACTATGGCTACACCTTC.